The 12 T cell receptor beta chains below come from one sample, sequenced in a study of T cell clonality in common variable immunodeficiency. Clones were read by immunoSEQ multiplex PCR, and TCRdb kept only the in-frame ones, dropping some. There are approximately 30,000 clones in the sample, none observed a single time. Material: peripheral blood mononuclear cells. The receptors originated from a person aged 18 to 70 in good health.

The sample holds a few counts of this clone. The read falls 3 residues short of the CDR3 end, and the missing part is taken from the germline J gene. V usage is TRBV7-9 and J usage is TRBJ2-4; either TRBD1 or TRBD2 may supply D (5 bases each). The CDR3 totals 13 residues. Germline CDR1 and CDR2: SEHNR and FQNEAQ (reference sequence). The CDR3 region is CASSFSTRGGQYF. The DNA read from the CDR3 is TGTGCCAGCAGCTTTTCCACGAGGGGTGGT. The whole variable domain, remainder taken from reference TRBV7-9 and TRBJ2-4, is DTGVSQNPRHKITKRGQNVTFRCDPISEHNRLYWYRQTLGQGPEFLTYFQNEAQLEKSRLLSDRFSAERPKGSFSTLEIQRTEQGDSAMYLCASSFSTRGGQYFGAGTRLSVL.

CDR3 sequence: CSAAGGNTDTYTF. The DNA read from the CDR3 is TGCAGCGCCGCAGGGGGGAACACAGATACC. This chain links TRBV29-1 with TRBJ1-2, with 7 bases matching TRBD1. The read falls 3 residues short of the CDR3 end, and the missing part is taken from the germline J gene. Germline CDR1 is SQVTM and CDR2 is ANQGSEA. This CDR3 region has 13 residues.

This clone has at least ten counts. The read terminates 3 residues ahead of where the CDR3 ends, so the germline J gene completes it. This rearrangement joins TRBV6-1 to TRBJ2-5, with a possible D match to TRBD1 (6 bases). Germline CDR1 MNHNS, CDR2 SASEGT. V was clipped by 3 bases and J by 4 bases, with 9 bases between them. This CDR3 contains 13 residues. CDR3 sequence reads: CASSDPGVETQYF. CDR3 bases read: TGTGCCAGCAGTGATCCAGGGGTAGAGACC.

This clone has at least ten counts. Read coverage stops 3 residues before the CDR3 terminus; the germline J gene supplies the remainder. The chain has TRBV19 and TRBJ2-3; TRBD1 agrees at 10 bases. The germline CDR1 and CDR2 sequences are LNHDA and SQIVND (reference sequence). Losses at the gene ends were 5 bases for V and 4 bases for J; bases not matched to a gene: 9. The CDR3 is 16 amino acids. The sequenced CDR3 bases are TGTGCCAGTAGTTCACGGACGACAGGGGGCTCAGATACG. Protein sequence: CASSSRTTGGSDT. The full CDR3 is CASSSRTTGGSDTQYF.

This clone showed up just a few times. The read terminates 3 residues before the CDR3 end, so the remaining end is supplied by the germline J gene. The chain carries TRBV30 and TRBJ1-2, with D perhaps TRBD1 (6 bases). The CDR3 is 15 amino acids. The germline CDR1 and CDR2 sequences are GTSNPN and SVGIG (reference sequence). CDR3 protein: CASLWGSGGYNDYTF. CDR3 DNA, as far as it was read: TGTGCCTCCCTTTGGGGTAGCGGGGGCTACAATGAC.

In its sample, this clone was seen many times. The junction and the germline gene differ at one end; a read error may be behind it. The read terminates 3 residues ahead of where the CDR3 ends, so the germline J gene completes it. The V gene is TRBV4-2, the J gene TRBJ2-3; D remains ambiguous. CDR1 LGHNA and CDR2 YNFKEQ come from the germline V gene. The length of the CDR3 is 14 residues. Incomplete CDR3 DNA: TGCGCCAGCAGCCAAGCCCTTAGCACAGATACG. This gives the protein CASSQALSTDT. The full-length CDR3 reads as CASSQALSTDTQYF.

This clone was detected ten times or more. The CDR3 end lies 3 residues beyond the end of the read and is filled in from the germline J gene. The V gene is TRBV20-1, the J gene TRBJ2-1, with 11 bases identical to TRBD2. Germline assignment: CDR1 DFQATT and CDR2 SNEGSKA (reference sequence). V lost 3 bases and J lost 9; bases outside the gene matches: 7. The CDR3 has 14 residues. This chain's CDR3 is CSARTSGERSEQFF. The sequenced part of the CDR3 DNA is TGCAGTGCTAGGACTAGCGGGGAGAGAAGTGAG.

This clone was counted many times. The read ends 3 residues shy of where the CDR3 ends; the end is completed using the germline J gene. V and J are TRBV19 and TRBJ1-6, with TRBD1 as a possible D gene (6 bases). Germline V gene lookup returns CDR1 LNHDA and CDR2 SQIVND (reference sequence). CDR3 length: 13 residues. V was shortened by 6 bases and J by 10 bases, with 13 bases between the two germline ends. The CDR3 sequence: CASSTGGVSPLHF. The sequenced part of the CDR3 DNA is TGTGCCAGTAGCACTGGGGGCGTCTCACCC.

This clone was counted many times. From the germline J gene comes the end of the CDR3, since the read stops 3 residues before it. The J gene is TRBJ2-5, the V gene TRBV15; 13 bases agree with TRBD2. Trimming took 3 bases from V and 4 from J; bases not matched to a gene: 11. Germline values: CDR1 LNHNV, CDR2 YYDKDF (reference sequence). The CDR3 extends over 18 amino acids. The sequenced part of the CDR3 DNA is TGTGCCACCAGCAGGGGTACTAGCGGGGGGGCTAAGGGAGAGACC. It specifies CATSRGTSGGAKGET. The complete CDR3 protein is CATSRGTSGGAKGETQYF.

This clone was seen repeatedly, ten times or more. With the read ending 3 residues before the CDR3 end, the germline J gene is used to fill in that end. The chain employs TRBV6-1 and TRBJ1-4, with D perhaps matching TRBD1 (5 bases). CDR3 length: 15 residues. The ends were cut back, 2 bases at V and 7 bases at J, with 14 bases in the middle. Looked up from germline, CDR1 is MNHNS and CDR2 is SASEGT. CDR3 bases read: TGTGCCAGCAGTGAACTTTCAGGGAGGAGTGAAAAA. Its protein product is CASSELSGRSEK. The entire CDR3 is CASSELSGRSEKLFF.

This clone showed up many times. Read coverage stops 3 residues before the CDR3 terminus; the germline J gene supplies the remainder. The rearrangement links TRBV6-1 to TRBJ1-2, with TRBD1 identical over 11 bases. This CDR3 contains 15 residues. Germline values: CDR1 MNHNS, CDR2 SASEGT. CDR3 amino acids: CASSEGTGGADTYTF. The sequenced part of the CDR3 DNA is TGTGCCAGCAGTGAAGGGACAGGGGGCGCAGATACC.

There are many counts of this clone. The CDR3 extends 3 residues past the end of the read, so its final part is completed from the germline J gene. The chain employs TRBV29-1 and TRBJ2-1; D remains ambiguous. This CDR3 comprises 13 residues. Per germline, CDR1 SQVTM and CDR2 ANQGSEA. The ends were cut back, 6 bases at V and 5 bases at J, with 14 bases in the middle. CDR3 residues: CSVRTRRDNEQFF. Incomplete CDR3 DNA: TGCAGCGTCCGAACTCGAAGGGACAATGAG.